These T cell receptor beta chains were read from a single sample in a study of T cell changes during pregnancy in multiple sclerosis. Some clones are missing from TCRdb's copy, which holds only in-frame ones; the method was immunoSEQ multiplex PCR. The repertoire consists of about 92,000 clones, with about 92% occurring once and the leading ten covering less than 2%. The input for sequencing was peripheral blood, taken in the first trimester of pregnancy. The receptor source for this set is a female donor with multiple sclerosis, enrolled in a pregnancy study. CDR3s include the opening cysteine and the closing phenylalanine or tryptophan. A D gene is named only where the DNA matches it firmly. A clone size is listed for some rows: how often the clone was seen (once, few, many), or a class if it is expanded.

TRBJ2-4 - TRBD2 TRBV7-9 18 TGTGCCAGCAGCTTAGGGGACGGCAGCGGGAGGTGGGAAAACATTCAGTACTTC CASSLGDGSGRWENIQYF
TRBJ2-2 - - TRBV9 17 TGTGCCAGCAGCGTTAGGTGGGAGGGGGCGAACACCGGGGAGCTGTTTTTT CASSVRWEGANTGELFF
TRBJ2-7 - TRBD2 TRBV5-4 16 TGTGCCAGCAGCTTGGCTTCTAGCGGCCCCACCTACGAGCAGTACTTC CASSLASSGPTYEQYF
TRBJ2-7 - TRBD1 TRBV27 15 TGTGCCAGCAAATACTCAACGACCGGGACAGGGGAGCAGTACTTC CASKYSTTGTGEQYF
TRBJ2-7 - - TRBV5-4 13 TGTGCCAGCAACGACAGGAGCTCCTACGAGCAGTACTTC CASNDRSSYEQYF
TRBJ2-2 - - TRBV18 13 TGTGCCAGCTCACCCTCGGGGACCGGGGAGCTGTTTTTT CASSPSGTGELFF
TRBJ2-2 once - TRBV9 15 TGTGCCAGCAGCGTATCCAGCGGGAACACCGGGGAGCTGTTTTTT CASSVSSGNTGELFF
TRBJ2-5 - TRBD2 TRBV19 16 TGTGCCAGTAGTGCTCGACGACTAGCGGACCAAGAGACCCAGTACTTC CASSARRLADQETQYF
TRBJ1-2 few TRBD1 TRBV18 16 TGTGCCAGCTCACCCGACCTCGGACAGGGCTACTATGGCTACACCTTC CASSPDLGQGYYGYTF
TRBJ2-5 - TRBD1 TRBV4-1 14 TGCGCCAGCAGCTTTGACAGGGCCCAAGAGACCCAGTACTTC CASSFDRAQETQYF
TRBJ1-5 once - TRBV19 19 TGTGCCAGTAGTCCAAGCCCCCCTGCGGCCCCCACCTTCAATCAGCCCCAGCATTTT CASSPSPPAAPTFNQPQHF
TRBJ1-2 - - TRBV7-8 15 TGTGCCAGCAGCTTAGGTCGAGACAGCCTCTATGGCTACACCTTC CASSLGRDSLYGYTF
TRBJ2-3 - - TRBV7-2 16 TGTGCCAGCAGCTCGTCCTTAGCAGGACTCACGGATACGCAGTATTTT CASSSSLAGLTDTQYF
TRBJ1-1 - - TRBV28 13 TGTGCCAGCAAACAGGGCATAAGCACTGAAGCTTTCTTT CASKQGISTEAFF
TRBJ2-7 once - TRBV2 14 TGTGCCAGCAGTGAGCAGGGTGAACTCTACGAGCAGTACTTC CASSEQGELYEQYF
TRBJ2-1 - - TRBV7-9 12 TGTGCCAGCAGCGACTTAACAGGGTCCAGGGTCTTC CASSDLTGSRVF
TRBJ2-1 - TRBD2 TRBV19 16 TGTGCCAGTAGTCGGCATTCTAGCGGGAGAGTCCCTGAGCAGTTCTTC CASSRHSSGRVPEQFF
TRBJ1-1 - - TRBV9 16 TGCGCCAGCAGCCGAACGGGGGGGGGTGAGAACACTGAAGCTTTCTTT CASSRTGGGENTEAFF
TRBJ1-2 - - TRBV9 14 TGTGCCAGCACCAGGGGAGACCCCGAGGGGGGCTACACCTTC CASTRGDPEGGYTF
TRBJ2-1 - TRBD2 TRBV2 16 TGTGCCAGCAGTCTACGACTAGCGGGAGCCGACAATGAGCAGTTCTTC CASSLRLAGADNEQFF
TRBJ2-5 once - TRBV28 17 TGTGCCAGCAGTTTAAATAGTAGGCAGGACTTCGGCGAGACCCAGTACTTC CASSLNSRQDFGETQYF
TRBJ2-7 - TRBD2 TRBV30 20 TGTGCCTGGAGTGTACGTGGGCTAGCGGGAGACTCCTCCCGCACCTACGAGCAGTACTTC CAWSVRGLAGDSSRTYEQYF
TRBJ1-2 - TRBD1 TRBV7-9 13 TGTGCCAGCAGTCCACAGGGGGCAAGTGGCTACACCTTC CASSPQGASGYTF
TRBJ1-1 - - TRBV19 15 TGTGCCAGTAGTCTGGTTCGGGGAATGAACACTGAAGCTTTCTTT CASSLVRGMNTEAFF
TRBJ2-1 - TRBD2 TRBV9 15 TGTGCCAGCAGCGTATCCGGGGGGGGGTACAATGAGCAGTTCTTC CASSVSGGGYNEQFF
TRBJ2-7 - TRBD1 TRBV15 15 TGTGCCACCAGTCAGGCAGGGGGCAGCCACCACGAGCAGTACTTC CATSQAGGSHHEQYF
TRBJ2-3 - - TRBV27 13 TGTGCCAGCAGTTTCGTGAGGTCGGATACGCAGTATTTT CASSFVRSDTQYF
TRBJ1-1 few TRBD1 TRBV10-1 14 TGCGCCAGCAGTGACCCCCGGGACAGGAGTGAAGCTTTCTTT CASSDPRDRSEAFF
TRBJ1-5 - TRBD1 TRBV6-1 15 TGTGCCAGCAGTGCCGGGACAGGGGGCTTTCAGCCCCAGCATTTT CASSAGTGGFQPQHF
TRBJ1-1 once - TRBV6-1 14 TGTGCCAGCAGTAGTTTGCGGGAGAACACTGAAGCTTTCTTT CASSSLRENTEAFF
TRBJ2-3 once TRBD2 TRBV18 17 TGTGCCAGCTCACCAAACCTAGCGGGAGCTCGGAAGGGAACGCAGTATTTT CASSPNLAGARKGTQYF
TRBJ2-7 - TRBD2 TRBV7-2 17 TGTGCCAGCAGCTTAGGGGGACTAGCGGCCGCCTCCTACGAGCAGTACTTC CASSLGGLAAASYEQYF
TRBJ1-5 once - TRBV4-1 16 TGCGCCAGCAGCCAGCATCGGGGGTCTAGCAATCAGCCCCAGCATTTT CASSQHRGSSNQPQHF
TRBJ2-7 - TRBD2 TRBV29-1 17 TGCAGCGTTATTGGTGGGACTAGCGGATCCAGAAGGTACGAGCAGTACTTC CSVIGGTSGSRRYEQYF
TRBJ1-2 few - TRBV5-4 14 TGTGCCAGCAGCTTAGGGGGAAGAGGCTATGGCTACACCTTC CASSLGGRGYGYTF
TRBJ1-5 - - TRBV2 15 TGTGCCAGCAGTCCCGCCCCGGGGGGCAATCAGCCCCAGCATTTT CASSPAPGGNQPQHF
TRBJ2-7 few TRBD2 TRBV11-1 16 TGTGCCAGCAGCTTAAACCCCGGACTAGCTCAAAACGAGCAGTACTTC CASSLNPGLAQNEQYF
TRBJ2-7 - TRBD1 TRBV7-7 14 TGTGCCAGCAGCTTAGGAACAGGGGGCGGAGAGCAGTACTTC CASSLGTGGGEQYF
TRBJ2-3 - TRBD2 TRBV4-1 15 TGCGCCAGCAGCCTACTAGCGGGGACCACAGATACGCAGTATTTT CASSLLAGTTDTQYF
TRBJ2-5 - - TRBV18 12 TGTGCCAGCTCACCATCGTTAGAGACCCAGTACTTC CASSPSLETQYF
TRBJ1-3 - TRBD1 TRBV5-4 13 TGTGCCAGCAGCCCCGGACAGGGAGCCACCATATATTTT CASSPGQGATIYF
TRBJ2-1 - TRBD2 TRBV7-9 18 TGTGCCAGCAGAAAACCGGGACTAGCGGGAGAATCCTACAATGAGCAGTTCTTC CASRKPGLAGESYNEQFF
TRBJ2-7 - TRBD2 TRBV5-1 16 TGCGCCAGCAGCCGACTTCTAGCGGGAGGTAGCTACGAGCAGTACTTC CASSRLLAGGSYEQYF
TRBJ2-7 - TRBD2 TRBV6-1 16 TGTGCCAGCAGTGGACGCCTGGGACTAGCGGGAGGGGAGCAGTACTTC CASSGRLGLAGGEQYF
TRBJ1-4 - - TRBV5-1 14 TGCGCCAGCAGCTTGGAACAGGGTAATGAAAAACTGTTTTTT CASSLEQGNEKLFF
TRBJ1-2 - - TRBV4-1 14 TGCGCCAGCAGCCAAGACGGGGGAGACTATGGCTACACCTTC CASSQDGGDYGYTF
TRBJ1-2 - - TRBV5-1 14 TGCGCCAGCAGCTTGGGTACAGGGTCCTATGGCTACACCTTC CASSLGTGSYGYTF
TRBJ2-7 - - TRBV7-9 13 TGTGCCAGCAGCTTAGCGCTGAGGACAGAGCAGTACTTC CASSLALRTEQYF
TRBJ2-7 - TRBD2 TRBV28 16 TGTGCCAGCAGTTTACGCGGACTAGCGATTTCCTACGAGCAGTACTTC CASSLRGLAISYEQYF
TRBJ2-1 once - TRBV6-5 14 TGTGCCAGCAGTTACTTCGGGAGAGGGAATGAGCAGTTCTTC CASSYFGRGNEQFF
TRBJ2-1 - TRBD2 TRBV2 15 TGTGCCAGCAGTGACCTGGGACTAGCGGGCAATGAGCAGTTCTTC CASSDLGLAGNEQFF
TRBJ1-1 - - TRBV6-6 15 TGTGCCAGCAGTTACTCCAGGGTCTGGAACACTGAAGCTTTCTTT CASSYSRVWNTEAFF
TRBJ2-7 - - TRBV11-2 15 TGTGCCAGCAGCTTATGGAGCGGAAGTACCTCCGAGCAGTACTTC CASSLWSGSTSEQYF